The entry below describes one TCR beta chain. This sample's treatment: oral pan-JAK inhibitor, 5-10 mg twice daily. The sample belongs to a study of CD8+ T cells in alopecia areata. The CDR3 length is 14 residues. Trimming removed 0 bases at V and 2 bases at J, with 5 bases between. The germline CDR1 and CDR2 sequences are LNHNV and YYDKDF (reference sequence). Reverse transcription of extracted RNA yielded cDNA, which provided the sequencing template. Measured with immunoSEQ multiplex PCR; TCRdb has only the in-frame clones, and not every one. The sample yields some 200,000 clones, under 60% seen once.

The source was CD4+ T cells sorted from blood, collected at week 4, from a patient treated with tofacitinib. This clonotype was obtained from a human donor with alopecia areata. This chain uses TRBV15 with TRBJ1-5; D is unresolved. CDR3 nucleotides: TGTGCCACCAGCAGAGATACCGGCAATCAGCCCCAGCATTTT. It specifies CATSRDTGNQPQHF.